Presented here are 16 T cell receptor beta chains from one specimen sequenced in a study of beta chain features in type 1 diabetes. The authors reverse transcribed all of the isolated RNA, so sequencing captured expressed TCRB transcripts. Data came from immunoSEQ multiplex PCR; TCRdb stores just in-frame clones and leaves some out. This sample yields about 16,000 clones, of which approximately 50% are seen a single time; about 0.42% belongs to the top ten. Sequenced material: stem cell memory CD4+ T cells from blood. All receptors come from a woman under 30 in good health.

V usage is TRBV23-1 and J usage is TRBJ2-7; 7 nucleotides agree with TRBD1. TRBV23-1 is an open reading frame whose function is uncertain. The length of the CDR3 is 15 residues. The J segment lost 1 base and the V segment lost 0 bases, leaving 3 bases of the junction unmatched. The CDR3 loop reads CASSQSRGQSYEQYF. The CDR3 coding sequence is TGCGCCAGCAGTCAATCGAGGGGACAGTCCTACGAGCAGTACTTC.

V and J are TRBV12-5 and TRBJ1-1; no definite D call. Trimming pared 7 bases from V and 5 bases from J, leaving 14 bases between. CDR1 and CDR2 (germline): LGHNT, FRNRAP. This CDR3 has 13 amino acids. The CDR3 loop reads CASVPEGGTEAFF. The CDR3 coding sequence is TGTGCTAGTGTCCCGGAGGGAGGGACTGAAGCTTTCTTT. The entire variable domain, with the rest obtained from reference TRBV12-5 and TRBJ1-1, is as follows: DARVTQTPRHKVTEMGQEVTMRCQPILGHNTVFWYRQTMMQGLELLAYFRNRAPLDDSGMPKDRFSAEMPDATLATLKIQPSEPRDSAVYFCASVPEGGTEAFFGQGTRLTVV.

The chain uses TRBV4-3 and TRBJ2-7; possibly TRBD1 for D (6 bases). Trimming took off 1 base at V and 5 bases at J, with 18 bases between the two ends. The CDR3 consists of 16 residues. Germline V gives CDR1 LGHNA, CDR2 YSLEER. This chain's CDR3 is CASSQGRRDNGNEQYF. In DNA, the CDR3 is TGCGCCAGCAGCCAAGGCCGCCGGGACAACGGCAACGAGCAGTACTTC.

V usage is TRBV19 and J usage is TRBJ2-7; 8 nucleotides agree with TRBD2. V lost 3 bases to trimming and J lost 4 bases; unmatched junction nucleotides: 17. The length of the CDR3 is 18 residues. CDR1 and CDR2 from the germline V gene are LNHDA and SQIVND (reference sequence). The DNA of the CDR3 is TGTGCCAGTAGTATTGGTTCCGAGGGCAGCGGGAGATCATACGAGCAGTACTTC. Amino acids: CASSIGSEGSGRSYEQYF.

This sequence joins TRBV11-3 and TRBJ2-7, with D possibly matching TRBD1 (6 bases). Trimming cost V 4 bases and J 6 bases, with 16 bases left between them. The CDR3 spans 14 residues. Germline CDR1 reads SGHNT; CDR2 reads YENEEA. The CDR3 is CASSSSSGTPEQYF. Written as DNA, the CDR3 is TGTGCCAGCAGCTCTAGCTCCGGGACACCCGAGCAGTACTTC.

The gene calls are TRBV2 and TRBJ2-1; D is possibly TRBD2 (5 bases). Germline V gene lookup returns CDR1 SNHLY and CDR2 FYNNEI. The CDR3 runs to 11 residues. The ends were cut back, 5 bases at V and 9 bases at J, with 8 bases in the middle. CDR3 bases: TGTGCCAGCAGTTATCGGGGTGAGCAGTTCTTC. It specifies CASSYRGEQFF.

V and J are TRBV19 and TRBJ1-1; D not certain. From germline, CDR1 is LNHDA and CDR2 SQIVND (reference sequence). The CDR3 is 17 amino acids. The ends were cut back, 1 base at V and 8 bases at J, with 23 bases in the middle. DNA for the CDR3: TGTGCCAGTAGTATAGTTTTAGGCAGAGGAACCTCGTTGGAAGCTTTCTTT. As protein: CASSIVLGRGTSLEAFF.

This clone was observed a handful of times. This chain uses TRBV7-8 with TRBJ2-7; 10 bases align to TRBD2. J gave up 3 bases and V 3 bases, and 5 bases lay outside the gene matches. The CDR3 is 15 residues long. Germline V lookup: CDR1 SGHVS, CDR2 FQNEAQ. DNA of the CDR3: TGTGCCAGCAGCTTCAGTCTAGCGGGAGTCTACGAGCAGTACTTC. This sequence encodes CASSFSLAGVYEQYF.

The chain has TRBV30 and TRBJ1-1; no clear D. CDR1 is GTSNPN, CDR2 SVGIG, per germline (reference sequence). CDR3 length: 11 residues. V was cut by 3 bases and J by 7 bases, with 9 bases left in between. CDR3 residues: CAWRAIYEAFF. The CDR3 bases are TGTGCCTGGAGAGCGATCTATGAAGCTTTCTTT.

This rearrangement joins TRBV5-6 to TRBJ1-5; the match to TRBD1 covers 8 bases. The CDR3 spans 15 residues. V dropped 3 bases and J dropped 0; count of bases not matched to a gene: 2. CDR1 and CDR2 from the germline V gene are SGHDT and YYEEEE. The CDR3 DNA reads TGTGCCAGCAGCTCTGACAGGGGTAGCAATCAGCCCCAGCATTTT. Its translation is CASSSDRGSNQPQHF.

This clone came up a few times. The chain is built from TRBV2 and TRBJ2-1; 12 bases align to TRBD1. Trimming took 7 bases from V and 8 from J; bases not matched to a gene: 9. This CDR3 has 15 amino acids. CDR1 and CDR2 from the germline V gene are SNHLY and FYNNEI. CDR3 coding DNA: TGTGCCAGCACGGCCGGGACAGGGGGCAAGCATGAGCAGTTCTTC. It encodes CASTAGTGGKHEQFF.

V is TRBV2 and J is TRBJ1-4; 7 bases fit TRBD1. The J segment lost 3 bases and the V segment lost 6 bases, leaving 4 bases of the junction unmatched. The germline V gene encodes CDR1 SNHLY and CDR2 FYNNEI. This CDR3 is 14 amino acids long. The DNA for the CDR3 is TGTGCCAGCAGCCCGGGACAGCCTAATGAAAAACTGTTTTTT. It translates to CASSPGQPNEKLFF.

The chain has TRBV6-4 and TRBJ2-2; 10 bases align to TRBD1. The CDR3 covers 14 residues. The junction had 4 bases not matched to a gene; V was cut back by 6 bases and J by 6 bases. Germline CDR1 reads MRHNA; CDR2 reads SNTAGT. The CDR3 nucleotides are TGTGCCAGCAGGCCGGACAGGGGGTCCGGGGAGCTGTTTTTT. Protein sequence: CASRPDRGSGELFF.

The chain links TRBV10-3 to TRBJ2-7, with TRBD1 matching over 8 bases. This CDR3 is 15 amino acids long. V was clipped by 5 bases and J by 2 bases; unmatched bases: 8. CDR1 is ENHRY, CDR2 SYGVKD, per germline. The CDR3 here is CAISTSRGPAYEQYF. The CDR3 DNA follows: TGTGCCATCAGTACTAGCAGGGGGCCCGCCTACGAGCAGTACTTC.

The rearrangement joins TRBV11-2 to TRBJ2-1; D perhaps matches TRBD1 (6 bases). Germline V gene data show CDR1 as SGHAT and CDR2 as FQNNGV. The CDR3 covers 16 residues. Trimming removed 6 bases from V and 6 bases from J, with 21 bases in between. CDR3 sequence (DNA): TGTGCCAGCAGGAATTCAACCGGGACAAGAGCCAATGAGCAGTTCTTC. Translation gives CASRNSTGTRANEQFF.

This chain joins TRBV27 and TRBJ1-4, with no clear D. The CDR3 covers 14 residues. Germline CDR1 MNHEY, CDR2 SMNVEV (reference sequence). V lost 3 bases to trimming and J lost 8 bases, with 13 bases between them. CDR3 in amino acids: CASSLTIRQEKLFF. Here the CDR3 DNA reads TGTGCCAGCAGTTTGACAATCCGGCAGGAAAAACTGTTTTTT.